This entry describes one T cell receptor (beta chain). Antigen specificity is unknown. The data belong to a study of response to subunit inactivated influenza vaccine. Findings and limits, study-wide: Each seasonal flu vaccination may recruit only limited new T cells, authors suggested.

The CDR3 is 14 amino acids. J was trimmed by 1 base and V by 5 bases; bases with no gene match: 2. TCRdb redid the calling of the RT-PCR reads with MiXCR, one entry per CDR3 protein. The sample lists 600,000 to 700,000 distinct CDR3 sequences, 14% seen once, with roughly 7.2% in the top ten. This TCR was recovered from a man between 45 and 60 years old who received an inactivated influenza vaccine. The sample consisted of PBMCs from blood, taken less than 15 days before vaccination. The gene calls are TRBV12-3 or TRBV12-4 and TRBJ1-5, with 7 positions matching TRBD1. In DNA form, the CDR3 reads TGTGCCAGCAGTAACAGGGGAAGCAATCAGCCCCAGCATTTT. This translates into CASSNRGSNQPQHF.